Below, 29 T cell receptor beta chains from the same sample are listed, as sequenced in a study of patients and donors after allogeneic stem cell transplantation. Using its own MiXCR run on the RT-PCR reads, TCRdb lists one record per CDR3 protein. This sample yields about 960,000 distinct CDR3 sequences, of which about a sixth are seen a single time; 6% belongs to the top ten. Sequenced: blood, either unsorted or a sorted T cell fraction (not recorded which). These receptors were taken from a human donor who was either an allogeneic HSCT recipient or a stem cell or donor lymphocyte infusion donor (not recorded which). It is not recorded whose cells these are; they may come from a transplant donor.

Regarding this clonotype: A junction end diverges from the germline sequence, so it may reflect a read error. The chain combines TRBV29-1 with TRBJ2-3, with no clear D. Germline CDR1 reads SQVTM; CDR2 reads ANQGSEA. This CDR3 is built from 10 residues. In DNA form, the CDR3 reads TGCGGCGTTGGGCGGGATACGCAGTATTTT. It specifies CGVGRDTQYF.

There are a few counts of this clonotype. The genes are TRBV6-2 or TRBV6-3 and TRBJ2-1; the match to TRBD2 covers 10 bases. This CDR3 comprises 16 residues. Germline-derived CDR1 and CDR2 are MNHEY and SVGEGT. V lost 1 base, J lost 2 bases, and 2 bases stayed unmatched. CDR3 protein: CASSYLSGGAYNEQFF. The CDR3 region has the DNA TGTGCCAGCAGTTACTTGAGCGGGGGGGCCTACAATGAGCAGTTCTTC.

The chain carries TRBV6-2 or TRBV6-3 and TRBJ1-1; no clear D. Trimming shortened V by 0 bases and J by 5 bases, and 4 bases separated the two germline ends. There are 12 residues in the CDR3. Germline CDR1 and CDR2: MNHEY and SVGEGT. CDR3 DNA: TGTGCCAGCAGTTACTCAATAACTGAAGCTTTCTTT. Residues: CASSYSITEAFF.

In this sample, this clonotype turned up a few times. The V and J genes are TRBV6-2 or TRBV6-3 and TRBJ2-7; D unresolved. The CDR3 is made up of 12 amino acids. V dropped 2 bases and J dropped 5 bases, with 7 bases sitting between them. Germline loops: CDR1 MNHEY, CDR2 SVGEGT. The CDR3 DNA reads TGTGCCAGCAGTTACGAGACCAACGAGCAGTACTTC. It specifies CASSYETNEQYF.

This clonotype has only a few counts. The V gene is TRBV7-9, the J gene TRBJ2-7; TRBD2 is a possible D gene (6 bases). The CDR3 consists of 15 residues. Deletions cut 5 bases from V and 0 bases from J, with 14 bases between. CDR1 and CDR2 from the germline V gene are SEHNR and FQNEAQ (reference sequence). The CDR3 spells CASSPGTWSSYEQYF. CDR3 coding DNA: TGTGCCAGCAGCCCAGGGACTTGGAGCTCCTACGAGCAGTACTTC.

This chain connects TRBV7-9 to TRBJ1-2; TRBD1 matches at 7 bases. The CDR3 sequence is 14 residues long. J was trimmed by 4 bases and V by 2 bases; bases with no gene match: 4. The germline V gene has CDR1 SEHNR and CDR2 FQNEAQ (reference sequence). In DNA form, the CDR3 reads TGTGCCAGCAGCTTATCGGACAGGAGCTATGGCTACACCTTC. It codes for CASSLSDRSYGYTF.

This clonotype appeared a single time. This chain uses TRBV3-1 with TRBJ2-3, with 14 positions matching TRBD2. V lost 2 bases to trimming and J lost 0 bases; unmatched junction nucleotides: 10. The CDR3 totals 20 residues. Germline V gene sequence: CDR1 LGHDT, CDR2 YNNKEL (reference sequence). The CDR3 loop is CASSQRRLAGGPLSTDTQYF. CDR3 DNA: TGTGCCAGCAGCCAAAGGCGACTAGCGGGGGGGCCTTTGAGCACAGATACGCAGTATTTT.

This clonotype was counted only a few times. The chain combines TRBV15 with TRBJ1-5; unclear D gene. Between the trimmed V and J ends, which lost 3 bases and 7 bases, there was a span of 19 bases. The CDR3 has 16 residues. Looked up from germline, CDR1 is LNHNV and CDR2 is YYDKDF (reference sequence). In DNA form, the CDR3 reads TGTGCCACCAGCAGTTTATCAACGGGTTTTGGGCAGCCCCAGCATTTT. The encoded protein is CATSSLSTGFGQPQHF.

This sequence joins TRBV6-5 and TRBJ2-1; D unclear. V was clipped by 4 bases and J by 14 bases, with 15 bases between them. The CDR3 sequence is 12 residues long. The V gene's germline CDR1 is MNHEY and CDR2 SVGAGI. The CDR3 protein is CASSSSTRSEFF. The CDR3 DNA is TGTGCCAGCAGTTCCTCGACACGTTCTGAGTTCTTC.

This clonotype appeared a few times. V and J are TRBV4-1 and TRBJ2-1; 7 bases line up with TRBD2. V was clipped by 1 base and J by 5 bases; unmatched bases: 11. The CDR3 spans 17 residues. Germline V gene data show CDR1 as MGHRA and CDR2 as YSYEKL. The CDR3 coding sequence is TGCGCCAGCAGCCAAGCCCCGCTTTTGGCGGGGGACAATGAGCAGTTCTTC. Translated: CASSQAPLLAGDNEQFF.

This sequence joins TRBV9 and TRBJ1-1, with a weak D call TRBD1 (6 bases). Trimming took 2 bases from V and 4 from J, leaving 18 bases between them. The CDR3 is 16 residues long. Germline loops: CDR1 SGDLS, CDR2 YYNGEE. CDR3 nucleotide sequence: TGTGCCAGCAGCGTTAGCCCGGGACACAAGAGCACTGAAGCTTTCTTT. Translating it yields CASSVSPGHKSTEAFF.

V usage is TRBV5-1 and J usage is TRBJ2-3; D could derive from TRBD1 or TRBD2 (6 bases each). The CDR3 extends over 16 amino acids. Germline assignment: CDR1 SGHRS and CDR2 YFSETQ. The V end lost 4 bases, the J end lost 0 bases, and 15 bases lay between the germline ends. The CDR3 coding sequence is TGCGCCAGCAGCAACTACGGGGGCTCTAGCACAGATACGCAGTATTTT. It encodes CASSNYGGSSTDTQYF.

This sequence joins TRBV29-1 and TRBJ1-5; D is ambiguous. Trimming took 4 bases from V and 1 from J, leaving 8 bases between them. From germline, CDR1 is SQVTM and CDR2 ANQGSEA. The CDR3 sequence is 13 residues long. CDR3 coding DNA: TGCAGCGTTGGGGAACAGAGCAATCAGCCCCAGCATTTT. This encodes CSVGEQSNQPQHF.

The chain combines TRBV28 with TRBJ2-3; TRBD1 agrees at 7 bases. The trim removed 6 bases at V and 6 bases at J, leaving 9 bases unmatched. CDR3 size: 14 residues. CDR1 is MDHEN, CDR2 SYDVKM, per germline. The CDR3 DNA reads TGTGCCAGCAGCACAAGACAGGGTAGGGATACGCAGTATTTT. It specifies CASSTRQGRDTQYF.

This clonotype came up many times. The V call is TRBV12-3 or TRBV12-4, the J call TRBJ2-7; 10 bases match TRBD1. Unmatched junction bases numbered 10, after V lost 6 bases and J lost 5 bases. The CDR3 extends over 15 amino acids. This CDR3 is CASSDLPGQGNEQYF. Here the CDR3 DNA reads TGTGCCAGCAGCGATCTACCGGGACAGGGGAACGAGCAGTACTTC.

V usage is TRBV3-1 and J usage is TRBJ2-5; 12 positions match TRBD2. The CDR3 has 20 residues. Per germline, CDR1 LGHDT and CDR2 YNNKEL (reference sequence). The V gene end was trimmed by 4 bases and the J gene end by 2 bases; junction bases not matched to a gene: 17. The CDR3 reads CASSPSPLAGGPIRQETQYF. CDR3 in DNA: TGTGCCAGCAGCCCATCCCCCCTAGCGGGGGGGCCAATTAGGCAAGAGACCCAGTACTTC.

There are a few counts of this clonotype. The chain combines TRBV5-1 with TRBJ2-7; the match to TRBD2 covers 12 bases. Trimming removed 4 bases from V and 2 bases from J; junction bases left unmatched: 16. Germline V gene data show CDR1 as SGHRS and CDR2 as YFSETQ. This CDR3 spans 19 amino acids. CDR3 sequence: CASSKGTVSGLAGTYEQYF. In DNA form, the CDR3 reads TGCGCCAGCAGCAAGGGGACAGTGTCTGGACTAGCGGGAACCTACGAGCAGTACTTC.

This clonotype has ten or more counts. The chain carries TRBV5-1 and TRBJ2-2; unclear D gene. This CDR3 contains 13 residues. Trimming stripped 3 bases from V and 7 bases from J, with 10 bases between. Looked up from germline, CDR1 is SGHRS and CDR2 is YFSETQ. This chain's CDR3 is CASSYGVGGELFF. In DNA form, the CDR3 reads TGCGCCAGCAGCTATGGAGTGGGCGGGGAGCTGTTTTTT.

This clonotype showed up many times. DNA for the CDR3: TGTGCCAGCAGTTACTATGAGCAGTTCTTC. As protein: CASSYYEQFF. The chain carries TRBV6-4 and TRBJ2-1, with D uncertain. Trimming stripped 5 bases from V and 8 bases from J, with 4 bases between. CDR3 length equals 10 residues. CDR1 is MRHNA, CDR2 SNTAGT, per germline.

The rearrangement joins TRBV29-1 to TRBJ2-7; tentatively, D is TRBD1 (7 bases). Germline values: CDR1 SQVTM, CDR2 ANQGSEA. The CDR3 spans 14 residues. The V end was cut by 4 bases, the J end by 1 base, with 14 bases between. CDR3 sequence reads: CSVVSRGTSYEQYF. CDR3 nucleotides: TGCAGCGTTGTTTCCAGGGGGACTTCCTACGAGCAGTACTTC.

V and J are TRBV4-2 and TRBJ2-1; a weak D match, TRBD2 (6 bases). Germline CDR1 is LGHNA and CDR2 is YNFKEQ. Trimming removed 4 bases at V and 4 bases at J, with 23 bases between. The CDR3 loop spans 18 amino acids. CDR3 sequence reads: CASSRQESVRENYNEQFF. CDR3 nucleotide sequence: TGTGCCAGCAGCCGACAAGAGTCCGTACGGGAGAATTACAATGAGCAGTTCTTC.

The rearrangement joins TRBV11-2 to TRBJ1-1, with a tentative D call TRBD1 (5 bases). CDR3 size: 15 residues. V lost 3 bases to trimming and J lost 1 base, with 12 bases between them. Germline values: CDR1 SGHAT, CDR2 FQNNGV. The CDR3 DNA sequence: TGTGCCAGCAGCTTGGGGCGGTTACGGAACACTGAAGCTTTCTTT. Its protein is CASSLGRLRNTEAFF.

The V gene is TRBV20-1, the J gene TRBJ2-3; 8 nucleotides line up with TRBD2. V was clipped by 3 bases and J by 5 bases; unmatched bases: 4. Germline V lookup: CDR1 DFQATT, CDR2 SNEGSKA (reference sequence). There are 13 residues in the CDR3. The CDR3 sequence: CSARAGGRDTQYF. The CDR3 DNA reads as TGCAGTGCTAGGGCGGGAGGACGAGATACGCAGTATTTT.

The chain employs TRBV24-1 and TRBJ2-7, with TRBD1 matching 8 bases. This CDR3 comprises 17 residues. The V segment lost 3 bases and the J segment 5 bases; nucleotides outside the gene matches: 14. Germline V CDR1 and CDR2: KGHDR, SFDVKD. CDR3 in amino acids: CATSDNTQGASPNEQYF. The CDR3 DNA is TGTGCCACCAGTGATAACACCCAGGGGGCGAGTCCTAACGAGCAGTACTTC.

This clonotype has just a few counts. V and J are TRBV7-6 and TRBJ2-6; no reliable D call. Germline CDR1 is SGHVS and CDR2 is FNYEAQ. The CDR3 totals 15 residues. Trimming pared 4 bases from V and 0 bases from J, leaving 7 bases between. CDR3 coding DNA: TGTGCCAGCAGCTCCCCCATCTCTGGGGCCAACGTCCTGACTTTC. Protein sequence: CASSSPISGANVLTF.

This rearrangement joins TRBV12-3 or TRBV12-4 to TRBJ2-5; D is possibly TRBD1 (5 bases). The CDR3 sequence is 16 residues long. V dropped 6 bases and J dropped 0 bases, with 17 bases sitting between them. CDR3 loop: CASRGGGAQYQETQYF. The DNA for the CDR3 is TGTGCCAGCAGGGGCGGTGGGGCGCAGTACCAAGAGACCCAGTACTTC.

This clonotype has just a few counts. The V and J genes are TRBV20-1 and TRBJ2-3; maybe TRBD2 (5 bases). The CDR3 is 12 residues long. Germline V lookup: CDR1 DFQATT, CDR2 SNEGSKA (reference sequence). Trimming pared 3 bases from V and 4 bases from J, leaving 8 bases between. The CDR3 coding sequence is TGCAGTGCTAGTCCTAGCTCAGATACGCAGTATTTT. Translated: CSASPSSDTQYF.

This clonotype was found a few times. J is TRBJ2-5 and V is TRBV7-9; 8 bases align to TRBD1. Germline CDR1 SEHNR, CDR2 FQNEAQ (reference sequence). The CDR3 loop spans 14 amino acids. V lost 1 base, J lost 5 bases, and 3 bases stayed unmatched. The CDR3: CASSLVWTGETQYF. CDR3 DNA: TGTGCCAGCAGCTTAGTGTGGACAGGGGAGACCCAGTACTTC.

The table lists this clonotype with many counts. This chain links TRBV20-1 with TRBJ1-2; no clear D gene. V lost 5 bases to trimming and J lost 6 bases, with 13 bases between them. The CDR3 has 12 residues. Germline assignment: CDR1 DFQATT and CDR2 SNEGSKA (reference sequence). The CDR3 protein is CSAPRIGHGYTF. The CDR3 DNA reads TGCAGTGCTCCTAGGATCGGCCATGGCTACACCTTC.